Shown below are 20 T cell receptor beta chains from a single sample sequenced in a study of T cell changes during pregnancy in multiple sclerosis. Clones were read by immunoSEQ multiplex PCR, and TCRdb kept only the in-frame ones, dropping some. Of 20,000 to 25,000 clones in the sample, roughly 86% were seen once. The source material was CD8+ T cells from peripheral blood mononuclear cells, sampled in the first trimester of pregnancy. The receptors were sampled from a female donor in good health, enrolled as a control in a pregnancy study.

The rearrangement joins TRBV5-4 to TRBJ2-3; TRBD1 matches 12 bases. Germline CDR1 and CDR2: SGHNT and YYREEE (reference sequence). The V segment lost 0 bases and the J segment 6 bases; nucleotides outside the gene matches: 5. This CDR3 contains 16 residues. This chain's CDR3 is CASSLEGQGAGDTQYF. The CDR3 coding sequence is TGTGCCAGCAGCTTGGAGGGACAGGGGGCTGGGGATACGCAGTATTTT. The variable domain in full, completed from reference TRBV5-4 and TRBJ2-3, reads ETGVTQSPTHLIKTRGQQVTLRCSSQSGHNTVSWYQQALGQGPQFIFQYYREEENGRGNFPPRFSGLQFPNYSSELNVNALELDDSALYLCASSLEGQGAGDTQYFGPGTRLTVL.

Judged by abundance, this clone is medium-sized (0.01 to 0.1%). The chain combines TRBV2 with TRBJ1-1; unclear D gene. Trimming stripped 3 bases from V and 9 bases from J, with 8 bases between. The CDR3 totals 11 residues. CDR1 is SNHLY, CDR2 FYNNEI, per germline. The chain's CDR3 is CASSEEPKAFF. DNA for the CDR3: TGTGCCAGCAGTGAGGAGCCTAAAGCTTTCTTT.

V gene TRBV19 combines with J gene TRBJ2-3, with D possibly being TRBD2 (6 bases). V lost 10 bases, J lost 1 base, and 15 bases lay in between. Germline loops: CDR1 LNHDA, CDR2 SQIVND (reference sequence). The CDR3 contains 14 residues. CDR3 sequence reads: CATRRGSRTDTQYF. CDR3 coding DNA: TGTGCCACTCGACGGGGGTCCCGCACAGATACGCAGTATTTT.

The chain carries TRBV18 and TRBJ1-1; maybe TRBD1 (5 bases). Trimming took off 3 bases at V and 4 bases at J, with 12 bases between the two ends. This CDR3 is 14 amino acids long. Germline V lookup: CDR1 KGHSH, CDR2 LQKENI. The DNA for the CDR3 is TGTGCCAGCTCACCCCCTGGGGGGGGCACTGAAGCTTTCTTT. This codes for CASSPPGGGTEAFF. Full variable domain (outside the CDR3, taken from reference TRBV18 and TRBJ1-1): NAGVMQNPRHLVRRRGQEARLRCSPMKGHSHVYWYRQLPEEGLKFMVYLQKENIIDESGMPKERFSAEFPKEGPSILRIQQVVRGDSAAYFCASSPPGGGTEAFFGQGTRLTVV.

This clone was observed a single time. V is TRBV7-9 and J is TRBJ2-3; 10 bases align to TRBD2. Germline values: CDR1 SEHNR, CDR2 FQNEAQ (reference sequence). The CDR3 consists of 16 residues. V lost 5 bases to trimming and J lost 3 bases; unmatched junction nucleotides: 8. CDR3: CASSPHIAGGTDTQYF. CDR3 nucleotide sequence: TGTGCCAGCAGCCCCCATATAGCGGGGGGAACAGATACGCAGTATTTT.

This chain connects TRBV7-8 to TRBJ1-5; 11 nucleotides align to TRBD1. The J segment lost 6 bases and the V segment lost 4 bases, leaving 11 bases of the junction unmatched. This CDR3 is 17 amino acids long. Germline assignment: CDR1 SGHVS and CDR2 FQNEAQ. Here the CDR3 reads CASSWGQGVGSGQPQHF. DNA of the CDR3: TGTGCCAGCAGCTGGGGACAGGGGGTCGGGTCGGGTCAGCCCCAGCATTTT.

The rearrangement joins TRBV27 to TRBJ2-3, with TRBD2 matching over 12 bases. V gave up 6 bases and J gave up 4 bases; unmatched junction bases: 14. Germline CDR1 and CDR2: MNHEY and SMNVEV (reference sequence). The CDR3 spans 18 residues. CDR3 region: CASSDPPGLAGGADTQYF. CDR3 DNA: TGTGCCAGCAGCGACCCCCCGGGGCTAGCGGGAGGGGCAGATACGCAGTATTTT.

The sample holds a few counts of this clone. The chain is built from TRBV27 and TRBJ1-5; tentatively, D is TRBD1 (5 bases). Germline V gene data show CDR1 as MNHEY and CDR2 as SMNVEV (reference sequence). There are 12 residues in the CDR3. V lost 7 bases to trimming and J lost 7 bases, with 11 bases between them. In DNA form, the CDR3 reads TGTGCCAGCAAGGATTGGGGCCAGCCCCAGCATTTT. It codes for CASKDWGQPQHF.

The CDR3 loop is CASSGNLAGGGDTQYF. The CDR3 coding sequence is TGTGCCAGCAGCGGAAATCTAGCGGGAGGGGGAGATACGCAGTATTTT. The V and J genes are TRBV5-6 and TRBJ2-3; 12 nucleotides line up with TRBD2. The CDR3 runs 16 residues. The V gene end was trimmed by 4 bases and the J gene end by 5 bases; junction bases not matched to a gene: 8. The V gene's germline CDR1 is SGHDT and CDR2 YYEEEE.

The chain links TRBV6-5 to TRBJ2-1, with D possibly being TRBD2 (6 bases). The germline V and J ends were trimmed by 2 bases and 4 bases, with 9 bases remaining between them. The CDR3 is 14 residues long. Germline CDR1 reads MNHEY; CDR2 reads SVGAGI. CDR3 DNA sequence: TGTGCCAGCAGTTACGAGGGAGGATACAATGAGCAGTTCTTC. As protein: CASSYEGGYNEQFF.

The chain joins TRBV27 to TRBJ2-1; 14 bases align to TRBD2. J lost 10 bases, V lost 6 bases, and 11 bases had no gene match. The CDR3 spans 16 residues. The V gene's germline CDR1 is MNHEY and CDR2 SMNVEV (reference sequence). The DNA for the CDR3 is TGTGCCAGCAGCCTAAGCGGGACTAGCGGGAGCGAGGAGCAGTTCTTC. Translating it yields CASSLSGTSGSEEQFF.

The chain has TRBV7-8 and TRBJ2-7; 7 nucleotides match TRBD1. The CDR3 runs to 15 residues. CDR1 and CDR2 (germline): SGHVS, FQNEAQ. V trimming: 5 bases; J trimming: 2 bases; junction bases outside the gene matches: 9. For the CDR3, the DNA is TGTGCCAGCAGCCCACCCGGGACAGAAGCCTACGAGCAGTACTTC. Translation: CASSPPGTEAYEQYF. Combining the CDR3 with reference TRBV7-8 and TRBJ2-7 gives the whole variable domain GAGVSQSPRYKVAKRGQDVALRCDPISGHVSLFWYQQALGQGPEFLTYFQNEAQLDKSGLPSDRFFAERPEGSVSTLKIQRTQQEDSAVYLCASSPPGTEAYEQYFGPGTRLTVT.

J is TRBJ1-4 and V is TRBV5-8, with D uncertain. The CDR3 has 14 amino acids. Germline V lookup: CDR1 SGHTS, CDR2 YDEGEE. V was trimmed by 1 base and J by 7 bases, leaving 11 bases between them. In DNA form, the CDR3 reads TGTGCCAGCAGCTTGCGGGAGGGTGGTGAAAAACTGTTTTTT. This encodes CASSLREGGEKLFF.

This chain connects TRBV9 to TRBJ2-1; TRBD1 matches at 9 bases. With V trimmed by 0 bases and J by 4 bases, 2 bases remained unmatched. There are 15 residues in the CDR3. Germline lookup yields CDR1 SGDLS and CDR2 YYNGEE. This chain's CDR3 is CASSVGTGVYNEQFF. The CDR3 DNA follows: TGTGCCAGCAGCGTAGGGACAGGGGTTTACAATGAGCAGTTCTTC.

The sample holds one count of this clone. A read error may account for a junction end that differs from germline. V gene TRBV9 combines with J gene TRBJ2-5, with D hard to call. Germline CDR1 is SGDLS and CDR2 is YYNGEE. This CDR3 is built from 11 residues. The DNA of the CDR3 is TGTGCCAGCAGCTCCCGGTGCCCTCGTCACTTC. Translation gives CASSSRCPRHF. Complete variable domain (other parts from reference TRBV9 and TRBJ2-5): DSGVTQTPKHLITATGQRVTLRCSPRSGDLSVYWYQQSLDQGLQFLIQYYNGEERAKGNILERFSAQQFPDLHSELNLSSLELGDSALYFCASSSRCPRHFGPGTRLLVL.

The sample holds one count of this clone. V usage is TRBV6-5 and J usage is TRBJ2-2; 9 bases agree with TRBD1. V trimming: 6 bases; J trimming: 1 base; junction bases outside the gene matches: 0. Germline CDR1 reads MNHEY; CDR2 reads SVGAGI. The CDR3 consists of 14 residues. The CDR3 DNA sequence: TGTGCCAGCAGGGACAGGGGGAACACCGGGGAGCTGTTTTTT. Residues: CASRDRGNTGELFF.

The V gene is TRBV10-2, the J gene TRBJ1-4; possibly TRBD1 for D (6 bases). The V gene lost 4 bases and the J gene lost 8 bases, with 20 bases spanning the gap. The CDR3 runs 16 residues. CDR1 is WSHSY, CDR2 SAAADI, per germline. The DNA of the CDR3 is TGCGCCAGCAGTGGATTCCAAGGACAGTTTAACGAAAAACTGTTTTTT. It specifies CASSGFQGQFNEKLFF.

The V and J genes are TRBV6-1 and TRBJ1-5; 9 bases fit TRBD1. The CDR3 totals 17 residues. V gave up 2 bases and J gave up 2 bases; unmatched junction bases: 7. The germline V gene has CDR1 MNHNS and CDR2 SASEGT. The CDR3 DNA reads TGTGCCAGCAGTGAACCAATTGGGGACAGGGGCAATCAGCCCCAGCATTTT. Translation: CASSEPIGDRGNQPQHF.

The chain has TRBV7-9 and TRBJ2-1; D is possibly TRBD1 (6 bases). V dropped 8 bases and J dropped 2 bases, with 13 bases sitting between them. Germline CDR1 and CDR2: SEHNR and FQNEAQ (reference sequence). The CDR3 is made up of 14 amino acids. The chain's CDR3 is CASGTGSPYNEQFF. The DNA for the CDR3 is TGTGCCAGCGGTACAGGGTCTCCCTACAATGAGCAGTTCTTC.

The V and J genes are TRBV7-9 and TRBJ2-1; D perhaps matches TRBD2 (5 bases). From germline, CDR1 is SEHNR and CDR2 FQNEAQ (reference sequence). This CDR3 contains 13 residues. The V end lost 2 bases, the J end lost 7 bases, and 9 bases lay between the germline ends. The CDR3 is CASSLPRDNEQFF. CDR3 sequence (DNA): TGTGCCAGCAGCTTACCACGGGATAATGAGCAGTTCTTC.